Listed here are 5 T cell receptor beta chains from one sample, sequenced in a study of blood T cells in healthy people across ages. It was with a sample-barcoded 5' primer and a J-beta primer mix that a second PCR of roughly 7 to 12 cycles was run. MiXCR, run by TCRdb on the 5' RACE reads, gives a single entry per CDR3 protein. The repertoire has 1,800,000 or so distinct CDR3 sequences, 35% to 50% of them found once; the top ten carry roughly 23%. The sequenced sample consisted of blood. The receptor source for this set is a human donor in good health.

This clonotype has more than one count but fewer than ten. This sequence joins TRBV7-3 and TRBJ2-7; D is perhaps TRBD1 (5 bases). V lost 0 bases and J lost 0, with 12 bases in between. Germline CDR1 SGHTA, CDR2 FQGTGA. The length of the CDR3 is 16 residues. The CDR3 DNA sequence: TGTGCCAGCAGCTTAACGGGCAGGGCAAGCTCCTACGAGCAGTACTTC. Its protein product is CASSLTGRASSYEQYF.

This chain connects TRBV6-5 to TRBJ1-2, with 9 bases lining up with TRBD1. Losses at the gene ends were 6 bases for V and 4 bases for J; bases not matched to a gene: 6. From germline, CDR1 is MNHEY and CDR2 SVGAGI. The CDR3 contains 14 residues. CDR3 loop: CASRLRDRAYGYTF. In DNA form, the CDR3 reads TGTGCCAGCAGGCTTCGGGACAGGGCCTATGGCTACACCTTC.

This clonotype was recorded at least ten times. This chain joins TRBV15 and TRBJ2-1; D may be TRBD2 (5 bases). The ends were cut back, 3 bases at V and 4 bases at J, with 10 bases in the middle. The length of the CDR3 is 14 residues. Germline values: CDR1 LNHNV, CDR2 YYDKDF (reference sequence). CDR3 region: CATSSDRGYNEQFF. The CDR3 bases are TGTGCCACCAGCAGTGACCGGGGATACAATGAGCAGTTCTTC. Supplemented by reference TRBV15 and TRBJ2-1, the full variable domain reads DAMVIQNPRYQVTQFGKPVTLSCSQTLNHNVMYWYQQKSSQAPKLLFHYYDKDFNNEADTPDNFQSRRPNTSFCFLDIRSPGLGDTAMYLCATSSDRGYNEQFFGPGTRLTVL.

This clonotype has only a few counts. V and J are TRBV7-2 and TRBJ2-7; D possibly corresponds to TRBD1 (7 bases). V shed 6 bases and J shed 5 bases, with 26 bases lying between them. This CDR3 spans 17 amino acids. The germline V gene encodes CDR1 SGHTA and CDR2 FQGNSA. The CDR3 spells CASSTIRGAQGENEQYF. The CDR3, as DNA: TGTGCCAGCAGTACCATCAGGGGGGCCCAGGGCGAGAACGAGCAGTACTTC.

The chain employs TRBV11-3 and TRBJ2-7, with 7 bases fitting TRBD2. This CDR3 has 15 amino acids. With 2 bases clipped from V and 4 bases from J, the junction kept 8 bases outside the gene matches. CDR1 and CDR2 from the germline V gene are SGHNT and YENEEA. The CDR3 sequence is CASSLSIDGGYEQYF. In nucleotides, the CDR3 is TGTGCCAGCAGCTTATCTATCGACGGGGGGTACGAGCAGTACTTC.